The rows below give T cell receptor beta chains drawn from one sample of a study of shared clonotypes between healthy human individuals. Assay used: immunoSEQ multiplex PCR; TCRdb lists only in-frame clones, some missing. The table records about 1,900,000 clones, just under 95% of them present only once. The sequencing input was naive CD8+ T cells sorted from blood. The receptors come from a man aged 18 to 29 in good health. Each CDR3 is given with its conserved first and last residue. The order of the fields is J gene, clone size, D gene, V gene, CDR3 DNA, CDR3 protein. D genes are given only for firm matches. Clone size, where shown, is once, few, many, or a class for clones that have expanded.

J gene: TRBJ2-1; clone size: once; D gene: .; V gene: TRBV4-3; CDR3 DNA: TGCGCCAGCAGCCAAGATTGGGCGGGTAGGGCCTACAATGAGCAGTTCTTC; CDR3 protein: CASSQDWAGRAYNEQFF
J gene: TRBJ1-3; clone size: .; D gene: .; V gene: TRBV7-9; CDR3 DNA: TGTGCCAGCAGCTTAGACCCAGTATCCTCTGGAAACACCATATATTTT; CDR3 protein: CASSLDPVSSGNTIYF
J gene: TRBJ2-7; clone size: .; D gene: .; V gene: TRBV5-1; CDR3 DNA: TGCGCCAGCAGCGCGCGTTCGACCTACGAGCAGTACTTC; CDR3 protein: CASSARSTYEQYF
J gene: TRBJ2-7; clone size: .; D gene: .; V gene: TRBV29-1; CDR3 DNA: TGCAGCGTTGATGAGGGGGTGGGTTACGAGCAGTACTTC; CDR3 protein: CSVDEGVGYEQYF
J gene: TRBJ2-5; clone size: .; D gene: .; V gene: TRBV4-1; CDR3 DNA: TGCGCCAGCAGCCAAGATTCGGCCCAAGAGACCCAGTACTTC; CDR3 protein: CASSQDSAQETQYF
J gene: TRBJ1-2; clone size: .; D gene: TRBD1; V gene: TRBV5-1; CDR3 DNA: TGCGCCAGCAGCACGACAGGGGCCGGCTACACCTTC; CDR3 protein: CASSTTGAGYTF
J gene: TRBJ2-1; clone size: .; D gene: .; V gene: TRBV25-1; CDR3 DNA: TGTGCCAGCAGTGATGTCGGCCTCTACAATGAGCAGTTCTTC; CDR3 protein: CASSDVGLYNEQFF
J gene: TRBJ2-3; clone size: .; D gene: .; V gene: TRBV14; CDR3 DNA: TGTGCCAGCAGCCAAGATAACAGTCGGCAGTATTTT; CDR3 protein: CASSQDNSRQYF
J gene: TRBJ2-7; clone size: .; D gene: .; V gene: TRBV21-1; CDR3 DNA: TGTGCCAGCAGCAAAGACAACGGGGGAACCTACGAGCAGTACTTC; CDR3 protein: CASSKDNGGTYEQYF
J gene: TRBJ1-4; clone size: .; D gene: .; V gene: TRBV19; CDR3 DNA: TGTGCCAGTAGTGGGCTCATGCCACGAGAAAAACTGTTTTTT; CDR3 protein: CASSGLMPREKLFF
J gene: TRBJ2-7; clone size: .; D gene: TRBD2; V gene: TRBV4-1; CDR3 DNA: TGCGCCAGCAGCCAAGTCTGGGGGGGTGCCTACGAGCAGTACTTC; CDR3 protein: CASSQVWGGAYEQYF
J gene: TRBJ2-5; clone size: .; D gene: TRBD1; V gene: TRBV11-2; CDR3 DNA: TGTGCCAGCAGCTCCTGGACAGGGGTCGAGACCCAGTACTTC; CDR3 protein: CASSSWTGVETQYF
J gene: TRBJ1-4; clone size: .; D gene: TRBD1; V gene: TRBV6-1; CDR3 DNA: TGTGCCAGCAGTGTCCTCCGGGACAGTCTGGAAAAACTGTTTTTT; CDR3 protein: CASSVLRDSLEKLFF
J gene: TRBJ2-5; clone size: .; D gene: .; V gene: TRBV30; CDR3 DNA: TGTGCCTGGAGTGTCCCCAGGCACCAAGAGACCCAGTACTTC; CDR3 protein: CAWSVPRHQETQYF
J gene: TRBJ2-7; clone size: .; D gene: TRBD1; V gene: TRBV5-4; CDR3 DNA: TGTGCCAGCCGACCGACAGGGAAGGGTGACGAGCAGTACTTC; CDR3 protein: CASRPTGKGDEQYF
J gene: TRBJ2-7; clone size: .; D gene: TRBD1; V gene: TRBV19; CDR3 DNA: TGTGCCAGTAGTTGGGGACAGGGCTCCTACGAGCAGTACTTC; CDR3 protein: CASSWGQGSYEQYF
J gene: TRBJ2-1; clone size: .; D gene: TRBD2; V gene: TRBV29-1; CDR3 DNA: TGCAGCGTTGAACCCCCCCTGGGACTAGCGGCCTACAATGAGCAGTTCTTC; CDR3 protein: CSVEPPLGLAAYNEQFF
J gene: TRBJ2-1; clone size: .; D gene: TRBD1; V gene: TRBV7-2; CDR3 DNA: TGTGCCAGCAGCCAAGGGACAGGTGACTACAATGAGCAGTTCTTC; CDR3 protein: CASSQGTGDYNEQFF
J gene: TRBJ2-7; clone size: .; D gene: .; V gene: TRBV4-1; CDR3 DNA: TGCGCCAGCAGCCAAGCACAGGGGGGGACCTACGAGCAGTACTTC; CDR3 protein: CASSQAQGGTYEQYF
J gene: TRBJ1-3; clone size: .; D gene: .; V gene: TRBV4-2; CDR3 DNA: TGTGCCAGCAGCCAAGATAGCGAGGGCTCTGGAAACACCATATATTTT; CDR3 protein: CASSQDSEGSGNTIYF
J gene: TRBJ1-1; clone size: .; D gene: .; V gene: TRBV9; CDR3 DNA: TGTGCCAGCAGCGGAAGAACCGACTGGACTGAAGCTTTCTTT; CDR3 protein: CASSGRTDWTEAFF
J gene: TRBJ1-4; clone size: .; D gene: .; V gene: TRBV7-9; CDR3 DNA: TGTGCCAGCAGCATCGACCGGGAGGAACTGTTTTTT; CDR3 protein: CASSIDREELFF
J gene: TRBJ2-1; clone size: .; D gene: .; V gene: TRBV6-6; CDR3 DNA: TGTGCCAGCAGCCCAACTAGCTACAATGAGCAGTTCTTC; CDR3 protein: CASSPTSYNEQFF
J gene: TRBJ2-7; clone size: .; D gene: TRBD1; V gene: TRBV6-5; CDR3 DNA: TGTGCCAGCAGTTACTCTCAGGGGGCGAGCTCCTACGAGCAGTACTTC; CDR3 protein: CASSYSQGASSYEQYF
J gene: TRBJ2-7; clone size: .; D gene: .; V gene: TRBV6-6; CDR3 DNA: TGTGCCAGCAGTTCTGGTTGGGAGCAGTACTTC; CDR3 protein: CASSSGWEQYF
J gene: TRBJ1-1; clone size: .; D gene: .; V gene: TRBV7-2; CDR3 DNA: TGTGCCAGCAGCTCCCCACTAGTGAGATCGAACACTGAAGCTTTCTTT; CDR3 protein: CASSSPLVRSNTEAFF
J gene: TRBJ2-3; clone size: .; D gene: .; V gene: TRBV4-1; CDR3 DNA: TGCGCCAGCAGCCAATTCCCGGGGACAGATACGCAGTATTTT; CDR3 protein: CASSQFPGTDTQYF
J gene: TRBJ2-5; clone size: .; D gene: .; V gene: TRBV6-5; CDR3 DNA: TGTGCCAGCAGTACTTCCACGGACCAGCAAGAGACCCAGTACTTC; CDR3 protein: CASSTSTDQQETQYF